These T cell receptor beta chains were read from a single sample in a study of Tregs in tolerant kidney transplant recipients. This table comes from immunoSEQ multiplex PCR, and its TCRdb copy is limited to in-frame clones, with some not included. The sample consists of roughly 4,900 clones, 35% to 50% of them appearing once. The antigens these receptors bind are not known. Source material: CD8+ T cells from blood cultured with allogeneic cells. The receptors were gathered from a human donor in good health. The CDR3 runs from the conserved cysteine through the conserved F or W. Each record gives: CDR3 protein, CDR3 DNA, clone size, J gene, V gene, D gene. A D gene is named only where the DNA matches it firmly. The size entry is marked missing in some rows and otherwise reads once, few, many or a size class.

CASSGRTSPGGTFSYNEQFF | TGTGCCAGCAGCGGAAGGACCAGTCCAGGGGGAACCTTTTCCTACAATGAGCAGTTCTTC | - | TRBJ2-1 | TRBV9 | TRBD1
CASSVDAAGNNEQFF | TGTGCCAGCAGCGTAGACGCCGCGGGGAACAATGAGCAGTTCTTC | few | TRBJ2-1 | TRBV9 | -
CASSRLAGGLEQYF | TGTGCCAGCAGCCGACTAGCGGGAGGGCTTGAGCAGTACTTC | - | TRBJ2-7 | TRBV6-6 | TRBD2
CASSFRSNEQFF | TGTGCCAGCAGCTTCAGGAGCAATGAGCAGTTCTTC | - | TRBJ2-1 | TRBV7-4 | -
CASSYGTGLLETQYF | TGTGCCAGCAGTTACGGGACAGGGTTATTAGAGACCCAGTACTTC | - | TRBJ2-5 | TRBV6-6 | TRBD1
CASSKDRGLSGIQYF | TGTGCCAGCAGCAAGGACCGCGGACTAAGCGGCATTCAGTACTTC | - | TRBJ2-4 | TRBV11-3 | -
CAISGADNSYEQYF | TGTGCCATCAGTGGAGCGGACAACTCCTACGAGCAGTACTTC | medium-sized | TRBJ2-7 | TRBV10-3 | -
CASSLSGGYTEAFF | TGTGCCAGCAGTTTATCCGGGGGGTACACTGAAGCTTTCTTT | - | TRBJ1-1 | TRBV27 | -
CASTLGGLNTEAFF | TGTGCCAGCACCTTGGGGGGGCTGAACACTGAAGCTTTCTTT | - | TRBJ1-1 | TRBV7-2 | -
CASSLYTGGRYYNEQFF | TGCGCCAGCAGCCTCTACACAGGGGGAAGATATTACAATGAGCAGTTCTTC | medium-sized | TRBJ2-1 | TRBV5-1 | TRBD1
CASRGQGAETEAFF | TGCGCCAGCAGGGGACAGGGGGCAGAAACTGAAGCTTTCTTT | large | TRBJ1-1 | TRBV4-1 | TRBD1
CASSVGGNEQFF | TGTGCCAGCAGCGTCGGCGGAAATGAGCAGTTCTTC | medium-sized | TRBJ2-1 | TRBV6-5 | -
CASSAPYEQYF | TGTGCCAGCAGTGCACCCTACGAGCAGTACTTC | medium-sized | TRBJ2-7 | TRBV2 | -
CASSGKLAGFSYEQYF | TGTGCCAGCAGTGGGAAACTAGCGGGGTTCTCCTACGAGCAGTACTTC | - | TRBJ2-7 | TRBV7-9 | TRBD2
CASSQVPGGNTEAFF | TGCGCCAGCAGCCAAGTGCCGGGAGGGAACACTGAAGCTTTCTTT | - | TRBJ1-1 | TRBV5-8 | -
CASSPSGGVGDTQYF | TGTGCCAGCAGCCCTAGCGGGGGGGTCGGAGATACGCAGTATTTT | large | TRBJ2-3 | TRBV7-3 | TRBD2
CASSLAFQDRGPGTEAFF | TGTGCCAGCAGCTTGGCGTTTCAGGACAGGGGGCCGGGGACTGAAGCTTTCTTT | - | TRBJ1-1 | TRBV5-8 | TRBD1
CASRGGGGAYEQYF | TGTGCCAGCAGAGGGGGCGGAGGGGCCTACGAGCAGTACTTC | few | TRBJ2-7 | TRBV2 | -
CASSQLAGGNTDTQYF | TGTGCCAGCAGCCAACTAGCGGGGGGGAACACAGATACGCAGTATTTT | once | TRBJ2-3 | TRBV4-2 | TRBD2
CASSQLPGNTIYF | TGCGCCAGCAGCCAACTCCCTGGAAACACCATATATTTT | - | TRBJ1-3 | TRBV4-1 | -
CASSLGGGMGYEQYF | TGTGCCAGCAGCTTAGGAGGGGGCATGGGTTACGAGCAGTACTTC | few | TRBJ2-7 | TRBV4-2 | -
CASSLKGTGANVLTF | TGCGCCAGCAGCCTAAAGGGGACTGGGGCCAACGTCCTGACTTTC | - | TRBJ2-6 | TRBV5-1 | -
CATPGQGTTDTQYF | TGTGCCACCCCGGGACAGGGTACCACAGATACGCAGTATTTT | - | TRBJ2-3 | TRBV2 | TRBD1
CAWSSGSDEQYF | TGTGCCTGGAGTTCAGGATCGGACGAGCAGTACTTC | medium-sized | TRBJ2-7 | TRBV30 | -
CASSQVQGGEKLFF | TGCGCCAGCAGCCAAGTTCAGGGTGGGGAAAAACTGTTTTTT | - | TRBJ1-4 | TRBV4-3 | -
CASSLGVEQFF | TGTGCCAGCAGCTTAGGGGTTGAGCAGTTCTTC | - | TRBJ2-1 | TRBV7-3 | -
CASSHQAGVGDEQYF | TGTGCCAGCAGCCATCAAGCGGGGGTTGGGGACGAGCAGTACTTC | - | TRBJ2-7 | TRBV7-2 | TRBD2
CSVEGTSGGTDTQYF | TGCAGCGTTGAGGGGACTAGCGGGGGGACCGATACGCAGTATTTT | few | TRBJ2-3 | TRBV29-1 | TRBD2
CASSQERSLGYGYTF | TGCGCCAGCAGCCAAGAACGTTCGTTGGGCTATGGCTACACCTTC | - | TRBJ1-2 | TRBV4-3 | -
CASSPKGAGSSTNEKLFF | TGTGCCAGCAGCCCCAAGGGGGCAGGTTCTTCAACTAATGAAAAACTGTTTTTT | medium-sized | TRBJ1-4 | TRBV21-1 | -
CASSKGLAGGDTQYF | TGTGCCAGCAGTAAGGGACTAGCGGGAGGAGATACGCAGTATTTT | medium-sized | TRBJ2-3 | TRBV2 | TRBD2
CASSETSGGQMNTGELFF | TGTGCCAGCAGTGAGACTAGCGGGGGCCAAATGAACACCGGGGAGCTGTTTTTT | - | TRBJ2-2 | TRBV27 | TRBD2
CASNEGYLNTEAFF | TGTGCCAGCAATGAGGGCTATCTGAACACTGAAGCTTTCTTT | few | TRBJ1-1 | TRBV2 | -
CASSPGLVVELFF | TGTGCCAGCAGCCCCGGACTAGTGGTGGAGCTGTTTTTT | medium-sized | TRBJ2-2 | TRBV7-6 | TRBD2
CASRTGGTEAFF | TGTGCCAGCAGGACGGGAGGCACTGAAGCTTTCTTT | large | TRBJ1-1 | TRBV6-5 | -
CASSYSSTGYEQYF | TGTGCCAGCAGTTACTCTTCCACGGGCTACGAGCAGTACTTC | - | TRBJ2-7 | TRBV6-6 | -
CASCIGLLSEAFF | TGTGCCAGCTGTATAGGCTTACTATCTGAAGCTTTCTTT | few | TRBJ1-1 | TRBV6-5 | -
CATSIDGGRGKAFF | TGTGCCACCAGCATCGACGGGGGCAGGGGAAAAGCTTTCTTT | - | TRBJ1-1 | TRBV15 | -
CASSPFKGVYEQYF | TGTGCCAGCAGCCCTTTCAAGGGTGTCTACGAGCAGTACTTC | few | TRBJ2-7 | TRBV11-3 | -
CASSNPKPRIQYF | TGTGCCAGCAGCAATCCCAAGCCAAGAATTCAGTACTTC | - | TRBJ2-4 | TRBV21-1 | -
CASSLAGQLITDTQYF | TGTGCCAGCAGCTTAGCGGGTCAGCTTATCACAGATACGCAGTATTTT | medium-sized | TRBJ2-3 | TRBV7-8 | -
CASSYTPGQYNEQFF | TGTGCCAGCAGCTACACACCGGGACAGTACAATGAGCAGTTCTTC | medium-sized | TRBJ2-1 | TRBV11-1 | TRBD1
CASSGLRTGIYEQYF | TGTGCCAGCAGTGGCCTCAGGACAGGGATCTACGAGCAGTACTTC | - | TRBJ2-7 | TRBV6-9 | TRBD1
CASSDSGGGWEQFF | TGTGCCAGCAGCGATAGCGGGGGCGGCTGGGAGCAGTTCTTC | - | TRBJ2-1 | TRBV7-2 | TRBD2
CSVSGNEQFF | TGCAGCGTTTCCGGCAATGAGCAGTTCTTC | large | TRBJ2-1 | TRBV29-1 | -
CASSQDRGLYEQYF | TGCGCCAGCAGCCAAGACAGGGGGCTCTACGAGCAGTACTTC | - | TRBJ2-7 | TRBV4-3 | TRBD1